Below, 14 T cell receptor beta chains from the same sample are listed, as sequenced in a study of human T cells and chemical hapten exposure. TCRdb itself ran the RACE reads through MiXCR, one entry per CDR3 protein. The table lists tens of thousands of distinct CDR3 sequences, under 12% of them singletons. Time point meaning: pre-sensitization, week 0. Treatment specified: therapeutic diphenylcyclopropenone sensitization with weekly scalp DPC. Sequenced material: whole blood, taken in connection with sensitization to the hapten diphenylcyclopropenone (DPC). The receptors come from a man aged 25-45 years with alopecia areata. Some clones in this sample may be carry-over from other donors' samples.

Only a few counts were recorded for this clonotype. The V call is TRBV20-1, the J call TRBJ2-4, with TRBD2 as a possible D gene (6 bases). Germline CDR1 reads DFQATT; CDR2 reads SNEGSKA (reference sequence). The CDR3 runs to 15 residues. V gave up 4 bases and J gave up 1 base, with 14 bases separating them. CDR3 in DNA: TGCAGTGCTATGGGACTGCCCGCCGCCAAAAACATTCAGTACTTC. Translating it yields CSAMGLPAAKNIQYF.

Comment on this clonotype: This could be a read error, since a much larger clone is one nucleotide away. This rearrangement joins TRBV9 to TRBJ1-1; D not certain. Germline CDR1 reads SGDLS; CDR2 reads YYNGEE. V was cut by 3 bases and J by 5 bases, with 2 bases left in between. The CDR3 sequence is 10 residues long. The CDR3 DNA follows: TGTGCCAGCAGCGGGACTGAAGCTTTCTTT. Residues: CASSGTEAFF.

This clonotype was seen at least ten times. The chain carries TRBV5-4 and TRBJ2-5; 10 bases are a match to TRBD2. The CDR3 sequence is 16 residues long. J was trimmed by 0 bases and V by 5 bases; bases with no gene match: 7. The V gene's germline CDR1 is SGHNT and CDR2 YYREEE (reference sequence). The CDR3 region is CASSPQAGGHQETQYF. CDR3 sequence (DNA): TGTGCCAGCAGTCCTCAAGCGGGAGGGCACCAAGAGACCCAGTACTTC.

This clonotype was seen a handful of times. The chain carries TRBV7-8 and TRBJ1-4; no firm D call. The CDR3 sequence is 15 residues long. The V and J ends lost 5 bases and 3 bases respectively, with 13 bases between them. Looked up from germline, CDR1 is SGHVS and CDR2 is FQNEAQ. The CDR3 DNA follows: TGTGCCAGCAGCCCTAAGGGAAGGGCTAATGAAAAACTGTTTTTT. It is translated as CASSPKGRANEKLFF. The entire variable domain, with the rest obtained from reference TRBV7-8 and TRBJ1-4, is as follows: GAGVSQSPRYKVAKRGQDVALRCDPISGHVSLFWYQQALGQGPEFLTYFQNEAQLDKSGLPSDRFFAERPEGSVSTLKIQRTQQEDSAVYLCASSPKGRANEKLFFGSGTQLSVL.

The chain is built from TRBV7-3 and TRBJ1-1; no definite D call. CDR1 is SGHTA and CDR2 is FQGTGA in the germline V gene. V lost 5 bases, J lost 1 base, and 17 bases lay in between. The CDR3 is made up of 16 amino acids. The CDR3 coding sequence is TGTGCCAGCAGCCCCCCTGTATCGTTTGGGAACACTGAAGCTTTCTTT. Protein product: CASSPPVSFGNTEAFF.

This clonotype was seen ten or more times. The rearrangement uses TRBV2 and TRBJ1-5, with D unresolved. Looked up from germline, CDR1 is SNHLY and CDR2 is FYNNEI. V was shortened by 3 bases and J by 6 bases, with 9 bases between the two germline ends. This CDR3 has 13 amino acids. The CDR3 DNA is TGTGCCAGCAGTGACGATAGGGCTCAGCCCCAGCATTTT. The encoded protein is CASSDDRAQPQHF.

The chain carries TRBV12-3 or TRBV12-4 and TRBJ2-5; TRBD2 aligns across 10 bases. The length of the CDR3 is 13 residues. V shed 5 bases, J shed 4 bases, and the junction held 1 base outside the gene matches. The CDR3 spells CASSRTSGETQYF. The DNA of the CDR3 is TGTGCCAGCAGTCGGACTAGCGGAGAGACCCAGTACTTC.

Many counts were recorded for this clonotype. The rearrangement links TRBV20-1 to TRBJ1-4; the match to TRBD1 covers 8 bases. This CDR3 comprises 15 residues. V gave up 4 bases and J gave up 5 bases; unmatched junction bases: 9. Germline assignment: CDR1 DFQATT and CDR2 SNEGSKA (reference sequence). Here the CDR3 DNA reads TGCAGTGCTATACCCCCGGGACAGGCAAATGAAAAACTGTTTTTT. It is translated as CSAIPPGQANEKLFF.

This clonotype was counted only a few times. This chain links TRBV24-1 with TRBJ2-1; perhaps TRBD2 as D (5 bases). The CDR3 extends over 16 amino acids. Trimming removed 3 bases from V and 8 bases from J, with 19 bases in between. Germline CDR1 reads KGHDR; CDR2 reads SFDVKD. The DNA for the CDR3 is TGTGCCACCAGTGATCCTCAAATACTAGGACTCGATGAGCAGTTCTTC. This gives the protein CATSDPQILGLDEQFF.

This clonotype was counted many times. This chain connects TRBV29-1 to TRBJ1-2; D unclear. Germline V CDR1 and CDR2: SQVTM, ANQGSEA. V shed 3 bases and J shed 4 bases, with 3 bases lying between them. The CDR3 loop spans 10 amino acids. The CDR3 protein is CSVDLYGYTF. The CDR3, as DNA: TGCAGCGTTGATCTCTATGGCTACACCTTC.

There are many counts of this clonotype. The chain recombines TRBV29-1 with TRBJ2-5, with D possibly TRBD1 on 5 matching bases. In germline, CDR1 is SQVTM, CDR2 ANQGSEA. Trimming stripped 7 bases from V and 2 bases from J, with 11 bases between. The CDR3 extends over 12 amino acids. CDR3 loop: CSAAQGQETQYF. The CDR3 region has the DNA TGCAGCGCGGCCCAGGGACAAGAGACCCAGTACTTC.

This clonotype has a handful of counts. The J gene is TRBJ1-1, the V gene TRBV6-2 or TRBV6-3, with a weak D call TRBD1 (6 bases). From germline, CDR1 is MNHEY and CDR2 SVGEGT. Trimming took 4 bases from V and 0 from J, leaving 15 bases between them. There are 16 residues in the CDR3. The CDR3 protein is CASSFDRRLMNTEAFF. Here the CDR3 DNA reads TGTGCCAGCAGTTTCGACAGGAGACTCATGAACACTGAAGCTTTCTTT.

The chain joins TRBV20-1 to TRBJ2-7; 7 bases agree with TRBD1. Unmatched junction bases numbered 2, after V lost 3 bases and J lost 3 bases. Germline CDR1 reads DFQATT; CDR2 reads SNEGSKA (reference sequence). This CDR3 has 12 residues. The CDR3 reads CSASGTVYEQYV. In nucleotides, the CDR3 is TGCAGTGCTAGCGGGACAGTCTACGAGCAGTACGTC.

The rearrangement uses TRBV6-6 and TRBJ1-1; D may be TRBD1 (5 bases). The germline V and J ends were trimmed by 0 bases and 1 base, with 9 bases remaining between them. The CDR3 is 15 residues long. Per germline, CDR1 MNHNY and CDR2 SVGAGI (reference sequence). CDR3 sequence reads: CASSYSSRANTEAFF. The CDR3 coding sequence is TGTGCCAGCAGTTACTCGAGCAGGGCGAACACTGAAGCTTTCTTT.